Presented here are 22 T cell receptor beta chains from one specimen sequenced in a study of CD8 T cells in Susac syndrome. RNA amounts of roughly 0.5 to 1 ug underwent reverse transcription with random hexamers. TCRdb re-called the immunoSEQ multiplex PCR reads through MiXCR, storing one row per CDR3 protein. Altogether 95,000 to 150,000 distinct CDR3 sequences are present, roughly 92% being singletons, with the ten largest covering about 0.098%. Sequenced material: CD4+ T cells from PBMCs. The receptor source for this set is a human donor in good health.

The rearrangement links TRBV6-2 or TRBV6-3 to TRBJ2-5, with 12 bases lining up with TRBD2. CDR1 and CDR2 (germline): MNHEY, SVGEGT. This CDR3 region has 19 residues. The J segment lost 0 bases and the V segment lost 0 bases, leaving 8 bases of the junction unmatched. The CDR3 nucleotides are TGTGCCAGCAGTTACTCGACGACTAGCGGGAGAGAATACCAAGAGACCCAGTACTTC. Translated, it gives CASSYSTTSGREYQETQYF.

The chain carries TRBV2 and TRBJ2-6; no clear D. The CDR3 covers 18 residues. Looked up from germline, CDR1 is SNHLY and CDR2 is FYNNEI. The germline V and J ends were trimmed by 2 bases and 0 bases, with 14 bases remaining between them. CDR3 nucleotide sequence: TGTGCCAGCAGTGAAATAGGGTTCAGTAACTCTGGGGCCAACGTCCTGACTTTC. Encoded protein: CASSEIGFSNSGANVLTF.

This clonotype was counted a single time. The rearrangement joins TRBV5-1 to TRBJ2-1; 7 bases agree with TRBD1. This CDR3 has 14 amino acids. Germline V gene data show CDR1 as SGHRS and CDR2 as YFSETQ. After removal of 4 bases from V and 4 bases from J, the junction contained 5 bases not matched to a gene. The CDR3 sequence: CASSLLGQYNEQFF. In DNA, the CDR3 is TGCGCCAGCAGCCTCCTGGGACAGTACAATGAGCAGTTCTTC. The complete variable domain, with remaining parts taken from reference TRBV5-1 and TRBJ2-1, reads KAGVTQTPRYLIKTRGQQVTLSCSPISGHRSVSWYQQTPGQGLQFLFEYFSETQRNKGNFPGRFSGRQFSNSRSEMNVSTLELGDSALYLCASSLLGQYNEQFFGPGTRLTVL.

The rearrangement uses TRBV28 and TRBJ1-6; D gene unclear. V was pared by 7 bases and J by 5 bases, with 12 bases between. This CDR3 contains 14 residues. CDR1 is MDHEN and CDR2 is SYDVKM in the germline V gene. As DNA, the CDR3 is TGTGCCAGCAATACCGGGCCCAATAATTCACCCCTCCACTTT. Its translation: CASNTGPNNSPLHF.

The chain employs TRBV20-1 and TRBJ2-5; 8 bases line up with TRBD2. Germline trimming cut 4 bases from V and 1 base from J; bases unmatched to any gene: 2. The CDR3 extends over 13 amino acids. Germline CDR1 is DFQATT and CDR2 is SNEGSKA (reference sequence). CDR3 nucleotides: TGCAGTGCTATAGCGGGACTCCAAGAGACCCAGTACTTC. It codes for CSAIAGLQETQYF.

In DNA, the CDR3 is TGTGCCAGCAGGCCGGGCCCGGGATATGGCTACACCTTC. Amino acids: CASRPGPGYGYTF. The rearrangement joins TRBV6-1 to TRBJ1-2; D remains unclear. The CDR3 has 13 amino acids. Between the trimmed V and J ends, which lost 6 bases and 5 bases, there was a span of 13 bases. CDR1 and CDR2 (germline): MNHNS, SASEGT.

The chain has TRBV12-3 or TRBV12-4 and TRBJ2-7, with D possibly being TRBD1 or TRBD2 (5 bases each). The CDR3 spans 14 residues. Trimming removed 3 bases from V and 3 bases from J, with 12 bases in between. In DNA, the CDR3 is TGTGCCAGCAGTTTCCGGGACGGGGTCTACGAGCAGTACTTC. Translating it yields CASSFRDGVYEQYF.

This chain joins TRBV12-3 or TRBV12-4 and TRBJ2-1; unclear D gene. The CDR3 is 14 amino acids. The V end was cut by 7 bases, the J end by 6 bases, with 16 bases between. CDR3 in amino acids: CASILGSSANEQFF. The DNA of the CDR3 is TGTGCCAGCATCTTGGGGTCCTCGGCCAATGAGCAGTTCTTC.

The V gene is TRBV7-2, the J gene TRBJ2-1; 10 positions match TRBD2. V shed 5 bases and J 6 bases; nucleotides not matched to a gene: 7. The CDR3 is made up of 15 amino acids. From germline, CDR1 is SGHTA and CDR2 FQGNSA. In DNA, the CDR3 is TGTGCCAGCAGCGTCAGACTAGCGGGCCGCAATGAGCAGTTCTTC. It specifies CASSVRLAGRNEQFF.

V gene TRBV5-1 combines with J gene TRBJ2-7, with D unclear. This CDR3 spans 13 amino acids. V lost 3 bases and J 2 bases, leaving 9 bases between the germline ends. Germline V gene lookup returns CDR1 SGHRS and CDR2 YFSETQ. CDR3 nucleotides: TGCGCCAGCAGCTCCATGACTCCCTACGAGCAGTACTTC. Protein sequence: CASSSMTPYEQYF. Combining the CDR3 with reference TRBV5-1 and TRBJ2-7 gives the whole variable domain KAGVTQTPRYLIKTRGQQVTLSCSPISGHRSVSWYQQTPGQGLQFLFEYFSETQRNKGNFPGRFSGRQFSNSRSEMNVSTLELGDSALYLCASSSMTPYEQYFGPGTRLTVT.

A word on this clonotype: The junction shows a germline mismatch at one end, possibly a read error. This chain uses TRBV7-7 with TRBJ2-1; D not resolved. This CDR3 spans 13 amino acids. Germline CDR1 SSHAT, CDR2 FNYEAQ (reference sequence). The CDR3 reads CASSHDEIAEQFF. The CDR3 DNA reads as TGTGCTAGCAGCCATGACGAGATCGCTGAGCAGTTCTTC.

The chain joins TRBV12-3 or TRBV12-4 to TRBJ2-5; TRBD2 aligns across 8 bases. The CDR3 contains 14 residues. V lost 4 bases to trimming and J lost 4 bases; unmatched junction nucleotides: 5. For the CDR3, the DNA is TGTGCCAGCAGTTCCCCGGGACTAGTAGAGACCCAGTACTTC. It encodes CASSSPGLVETQYF.

The CDR3 loop reads CSVEPGTATTDTQYF. In DNA form, the CDR3 reads TGCAGCGTTGAGCCCGGGACAGCGACCACAGATACGCAGTATTTT. The J gene is TRBJ2-3, the V gene TRBV29-1; 7 bases are a match to TRBD1. This CDR3 region has 15 residues. In germline, CDR1 is SQVTM, CDR2 ANQGSEA. The J segment lost 2 bases and the V segment lost 3 bases, leaving 8 bases of the junction unmatched.

The chain couples TRBV28 to TRBJ2-6; maybe TRBD1 (6 bases). Germline values: CDR1 MDHEN, CDR2 SYDVKM. The CDR3 is made up of 14 amino acids. V was pared by 6 bases and J by 2 bases, with 8 bases between. The CDR3 protein is CASRTGPGANVLTF. The CDR3, as DNA: TGTGCCAGCAGAACAGGGCCTGGGGCCAACGTCCTGACTTTC.

The chain links TRBV27 to TRBJ2-5, with TRBD2 identical over 14 bases. The length of the CDR3 is 18 residues. Germline-derived CDR1 and CDR2 are MNHEY and SMNVEV (reference sequence). Losses at the gene ends were 4 bases for V and 3 bases for J; bases not matched to a gene: 10. The CDR3 DNA reads TGTGCCAGCAGTTCCCTCCTCTCGGGACTAGCGGGAGAAGAGACCCAGTACTTC. It is translated as CASSSLLSGLAGEETQYF.

The V gene is TRBV27, the J gene TRBJ2-5; unclear D gene. CDR1 is MNHEY and CDR2 is SMNVEV in the germline V gene (reference sequence). This CDR3 is 11 amino acids long. With 6 bases removed from V and 3 bases from J, the gap between germline ends came to 5 bases. CDR3: CASRAKETQYF. The CDR3 nucleotides read TGTGCCAGCAGAGCTAAAGAGACCCAGTACTTC.

The rearrangement uses TRBV27 and TRBJ1-2; D is possibly TRBD1 (6 bases). This CDR3 region has 15 residues. Looked up from germline, CDR1 is MNHEY and CDR2 is SMNVEV (reference sequence). The V end was cut by 2 bases, the J end by 2 bases, with 12 bases between. This CDR3 is CASSLGRGANYGYTF. DNA of the CDR3: TGTGCCAGCAGTTTAGGCAGGGGCGCGAACTATGGCTACACCTTC.

The V call is TRBV12-3 or TRBV12-4, the J call TRBJ1-1; no clear D. The CDR3 loop spans 13 amino acids. Trimming took 2 bases from V and 5 from J, leaving 9 bases between them. The CDR3 spells CASSLTRRTEAFF. CDR3 bases: TGTGCCAGCAGTTTAACCCGGCGGACTGAAGCTTTCTTT.

Here the CDR3 DNA reads TGTGCCAGCAGCTTAGTAGTAGCGTCGGATCAAGAGACCCAGTACTTC. Encoded protein: CASSLVVASDQETQYF. The rearrangement joins TRBV7-2 to TRBJ2-5, with D possibly matching TRBD2 (5 bases). Between the trimmed V and J ends, which lost 1 base and 2 bases, there was a span of 14 bases. Germline CDR1 and CDR2: SGHTA and FQGNSA. The CDR3 consists of 16 residues.

The V gene is TRBV12-3 or TRBV12-4, the J gene TRBJ1-2; D might be TRBD1 (6 bases). The V end was cut by 5 bases, the J end by 8 bases, with 15 bases between. This CDR3 has 13 amino acids. Here the CDR3 reads CASSPQGLLGYTF. The DNA for the CDR3 is TGTGCCAGCAGTCCCCAGGGGTTATTGGGCTACACCTTC.

This clonotype was seen only a few times. The CDR3 is CASSVGATETQYF. The DNA for the CDR3 is TGTGCCAGCAGCGTAGGGGCTACGGAGACCCAGTACTTC. The chain recombines TRBV9 with TRBJ2-5, with D unresolved. CDR1 SGDLS and CDR2 YYNGEE come from the germline V gene. The ends were cut back, 0 bases at V and 5 bases at J, with 8 bases in the middle. The CDR3 totals 13 residues.

This chain joins TRBV7-9 and TRBJ2-1; 7 nucleotides agree with TRBD1. Unmatched junction bases numbered 8, after V lost 1 base and J lost 5 bases. CDR3 length: 16 residues. Per germline, CDR1 SEHNR and CDR2 FQNEAQ (reference sequence). For the CDR3, the DNA is TGTGCCAGCAGCTTAGGACAGGGCCGGGCGGACAATGAGCAGTTCTTC. As protein: CASSLGQGRADNEQFF.